The 32 T cell receptor beta chains below were found in one sample sequenced in a study of blood T cells in healthy people across ages. Together with a sample-barcoded 5' primer, a J-beta primer mix was included in a second PCR lasting roughly 7 to 11 cycles. TCRdb fed the 5' RACE reads into MiXCR, producing one record per CDR3 protein. The data contain hundreds of thousands of distinct CDR3 sequences, around 41% of them singletons. Sequenced input: blood. The receptor source for this set is a man of 80 years or more in good health.

Concerning this clonotype itself: Relative to the germline gene, one junction end is altered; a read error may explain this. The V and J genes are TRBV7-2 and TRBJ1-1, with a tentative D call TRBD1 (5 bases). Germline loops: CDR1 SGHTA, CDR2 FQGNSA. This CDR3 region has 17 residues. The CDR3 DNA reads as TGTGCCGGCAGCCCCAGACCGGGACGGATACAAAACACTGAAGCTTTCTTT. Protein sequence: CAGSPRPGRIQNTEAFF.

V gene TRBV28 combines with J gene TRBJ1-1, with a possible D match to TRBD1 (6 bases). The CDR3 is 12 amino acids. The germline CDR1 and CDR2 sequences are MDHEN and SYDVKM. Trimming took off 5 bases at V and 6 bases at J, with 10 bases between the two ends. CDR3 in DNA: TGTGCCAGCAGTAAGGGGGGGGCTGAAGCTTTCTTT. Amino acid sequence: CASSKGGAEAFF.

In this sample, this clonotype turned up a few times. The germline gene is not matched at one end of the junction; a read error may be the cause. V gene TRBV12-3 or TRBV12-4 combines with J gene TRBJ2-7; either TRBD1 or TRBD2 may supply D (5 bases each). The CDR3 consists of 14 residues. For the CDR3, the DNA is TGTGCCATCAGTCCGGGACCCCCATCCTACGAGCAGTACTTC. Its translation is CAISPGPPSYEQYF.

This chain uses TRBV12-3 or TRBV12-4 with TRBJ1-4; TRBD1 is a possible D gene (5 bases). V dropped 3 bases and J dropped 7 bases, with 12 bases sitting between them. The CDR3 is 14 residues long. The CDR3 DNA is TGTGCCAGCAGTTTCGGGGGTTCGGTTGAAAAACTGTTTTTT. This encodes CASSFGGSVEKLFF.

This clonotype was picked up a small number of times. The V call is TRBV15, the J call TRBJ1-6; TRBD1 aligns across 9 bases. The CDR3 is 16 residues long. Trimming took 5 bases from V and 7 from J; bases not matched to a gene: 9. Germline-derived CDR1 and CDR2 are LNHNV and YYDKDF (reference sequence). CDR3 sequence (DNA): TGTGCCACCAGCCCCGACTTGGACAGGGGAAATTCACCCCTCCACTTT. It translates to CATSPDLDRGNSPLHF.

This clonotype was seen a handful of times. The gene calls are TRBV29-1 and TRBJ1-1, with D uncertain. The germline V gene has CDR1 SQVTM and CDR2 ANQGSEA. The CDR3 sequence is 13 residues long. With 4 bases removed from V and 1 base from J, the gap between germline ends came to 10 bases. The CDR3 here is CSVVSVENTEAFF. Here the CDR3 DNA reads TGCAGCGTTGTATCCGTGGAGAACACTGAAGCTTTCTTT.

The genes are TRBV24-1 and TRBJ2-7, with D tentatively TRBD1 (6 bases). The CDR3 is 16 residues long. The V gene lost 3 bases and the J gene lost 0 bases, with 14 bases spanning the gap. Germline loops: CDR1 KGHDR, CDR2 SFDVKD. CDR3 protein: CATSDPDRINSYEQYF. In DNA, the CDR3 is TGTGCCACCAGTGATCCCGACAGGATTAACTCCTACGAGCAGTACTTC.

This clonotype was found a few times. V gene TRBV3-1 combines with J gene TRBJ2-1; 7 nucleotides agree with TRBD2. Trimming cost V 3 bases and J 4 bases; bases outside gene matches: 3. The CDR3 has 14 amino acids. The germline V gene encodes CDR1 LGHDT and CDR2 YNNKEL (reference sequence). The CDR3 region is CASSQASGYNEQFF. The CDR3 DNA is TGTGCCAGCAGCCAGGCTAGCGGATACAATGAGCAGTTCTTC.

The chain uses TRBV29-1 and TRBJ1-6; D is unresolved. V lost 4 bases, J lost 5 bases, and 12 bases lay in between. The CDR3 sequence is 14 residues long. Germline CDR1 reads SQVTM; CDR2 reads ANQGSEA. CDR3 loop: CSVAYSDHNSPLHF. For the CDR3, the DNA is TGCAGCGTTGCCTACAGTGACCATAATTCACCCCTCCACTTT.

The chain uses TRBV6-2 or TRBV6-3 and TRBJ2-1; TRBD2 matches 12 bases. V was pared by 5 bases and J by 5 bases, with 7 bases of the junction left unmatched. The CDR3 spans 16 residues. Germline V gene lookup returns CDR1 MNHEY and CDR2 SVGEGT. CDR3 in amino acids: CASSLGLAGPDNEQFF. The DNA for the CDR3 is TGTGCCAGCAGTCTCGGACTAGCGGGACCGGACAATGAGCAGTTCTTC.

This clonotype appeared a few times. The chain is built from TRBV5-1 and TRBJ2-3; D not resolved. CDR1 is SGHRS, CDR2 YFSETQ, per germline. With 2 bases removed from V and 5 bases from J, the gap between germline ends came to 12 bases. The CDR3 sequence is 14 residues long. The CDR3 nucleotides are TGCGCCAGCAGCTTAACTCGTCGTGGAGATACGCAGTATTTT. It yields the protein CASSLTRRGDTQYF.

J is TRBJ2-5 and V is TRBV20-1, with D maybe TRBD2 (6 bases). The V end lost 6 bases, the J end lost 11 bases, and 28 bases lay between the germline ends. Germline loops: CDR1 DFQATT, CDR2 SNEGSKA (reference sequence). This CDR3 comprises 15 residues. The CDR3 reads CSAGGGRQPFNEQYF. DNA of the CDR3: TGCAGTGCCGGGGGTGGGAGACAGCCTTTCAATGAGCAGTACTTC.

This clonotype was observed a few times. The chain combines TRBV3-1 with TRBJ1-2; D is undetermined. This CDR3 has 14 residues. Germline-derived CDR1 and CDR2 are LGHDT and YNNKEL (reference sequence). V was cut by 2 bases and J by 8 bases, with 15 bases left in between. The chain's CDR3 is CASSQRVDLGGYTF. The DNA of the CDR3 is TGTGCCAGCAGCCAAAGGGTAGATCTGGGAGGCTACACCTTC.

The rearrangement links TRBV4-3 to TRBJ1-1; 7 bases match TRBD1. The V segment lost 1 base and the J segment 7 bases; nucleotides outside the gene matches: 6. CDR1 LGHNA and CDR2 YSLEER come from the germline V gene. The CDR3 has 14 amino acids. The CDR3 bases are TGCGCCAGCAGCCAAGGGCTCCGGGACAGTGAAGCTTTCTTT. This gives the protein CASSQGLRDSEAFF.

The chain uses TRBV10-2 and TRBJ2-6; TRBD1 aligns across 8 bases. Germline V gives CDR1 WSHSY, CDR2 SAAADI. Losses at the gene ends were 3 bases for V and 2 bases for J; bases not matched to a gene: 9. CDR3 length equals 18 residues. The CDR3, as DNA: TGCGCCAGCAGTGAAATTGGGACAGGCGCCCCTGGGGCCAACGTCCTGACTTTC. It translates to CASSEIGTGAPGANVLTF.

A note on this clonotype: With a much larger clone just one base away, this may be a read error. The chain is built from TRBV3-1 and TRBJ2-5; D might be TRBD1 (5 bases). V lost 4 bases, J lost 2 bases, and 14 bases lay in between. The CDR3 extends over 15 amino acids. Germline V lookup: CDR1 LGHDT, CDR2 YNNKEL (reference sequence). The CDR3 nucleotides are TGTGCCAGCAGCCCCCGGGCAGGGCGGCAAGAGACCCAGTACTTC. It translates to CASSPRAGRQETQYF.

The V gene is TRBV6-2 or TRBV6-3, the J gene TRBJ2-3; 8 bases align to TRBD2. Germline trimming cut 2 bases from V and 2 bases from J; bases unmatched to any gene: 9. Germline CDR1 and CDR2: MNHEY and SVGEGT. The CDR3 is 17 amino acids. The CDR3 loop is CASSYGVAGTLTDTQYF. In DNA, the CDR3 is TGTGCCAGCAGTTACGGAGTAGCGGGGACCCTCACAGATACGCAGTATTTT.

This chain connects TRBV6-5 to TRBJ1-2; D gene uncertain. CDR1 is MNHEY, CDR2 SVGAGI, per germline. V lost 2 bases, J lost 4 bases, and 11 bases lay in between. The CDR3 is 14 residues long. The CDR3 nucleotides are TGTGCCAGCAGTTACCGGAGGGTAACCTATGGCTACACCTTC. As protein: CASSYRRVTYGYTF.

V usage is TRBV14 and J usage is TRBJ2-4, with D unresolved. V was shortened by 3 bases and J by 1 base, with 13 bases between the two germline ends. The CDR3 extends over 16 amino acids. Germline values: CDR1 SGHDN, CDR2 FVKESK. The chain's CDR3 is CASSQDFGGAKNIQYF. The CDR3 DNA is TGTGCCAGCAGCCAGGATTTCGGTGGGGCCAAAAACATTCAGTACTTC. Combining the CDR3 with reference TRBV14 and TRBJ2-4 gives the whole variable domain EAGVTQFPSHSVIEKGQTVTLRCDPISGHDNLYWYRRVMGKEIKFLLHFVKESKQDESGMPNNRFLAERTGGTYSTLKVQPAELEDSGVYFCASSQDFGGAKNIQYFGAGTRLSVL.

This chain's CDR3 is CASTNRASQPQHF. CDR3 bases: TGTGCCAGCACTAATAGGGCGTCTCAGCCCCAGCATTTT. The V and J genes are TRBV28 and TRBJ1-5; D unclear. With 7 bases removed from V and 6 bases from J, the gap between germline ends came to 13 bases. Germline V CDR1 and CDR2: MDHEN, SYDVKM. The CDR3 contains 13 residues.

The V gene is TRBV24-1, the J gene TRBJ2-2; 9 bases line up with TRBD2. Germline CDR1 KGHDR, CDR2 SFDVKD. V trimming: 3 bases; J trimming: 0 bases; junction bases outside the gene matches: 1. CDR3 size: 16 residues. Written as DNA, the CDR3 is TGTGCCACCAGTGATCCTAGCGGGGCGAACACCGGGGAGCTGTTTTTT. Translating gives CATSDPSGANTGELFF.

This clonotype was counted ten times or more. This chain links TRBV5-1 with TRBJ2-5; TRBD2 aligns across 8 bases. The CDR3 contains 13 residues. Germline-derived CDR1 and CDR2 are SGHRS and YFSETQ. The V gene end was trimmed by 5 bases and the J gene end by 5 bases; junction bases not matched to a gene: 5. DNA of the CDR3: TGCGCCAGCAGTAGCGGGATCCTGGAGACCCAGTACTTC. Protein product: CASSSGILETQYF. Full variable domain (remainder filled in from reference TRBV5-1 and TRBJ2-5): KAGVTQTPRYLIKTRGQQVTLSCSPISGHRSVSWYQQTPGQGLQFLFEYFSETQRNKGNFPGRFSGRQFSNSRSEMNVSTLELGDSALYLCASSSGILETQYFGPGTRLLVL.

The chain employs TRBV7-9 and TRBJ2-5, with D perhaps TRBD2 (6 bases). Germline-derived CDR1 and CDR2 are SEHNR and FQNEAQ (reference sequence). V lost 1 base to trimming and J lost 1 base, with 13 bases between them. This CDR3 contains 16 residues. CDR3 DNA: TGTGCCAGCAGCTTAGGCTTGCGGGATGCCCAAGAGACCCAGTACTTC. This encodes CASSLGLRDAQETQYF.

For this clonotype: Being one base from a much bigger clone, this may be a read error. This chain uses TRBV12-3 or TRBV12-4 with TRBJ2-7; no clear D gene. The ends were cut back, 4 bases at V and 0 bases at J, with 7 bases in the middle. This CDR3 region has 13 residues. This CDR3 reads CASSSPGSYEQYF. The CDR3 DNA follows: TGTGCCAGCAGTTCCCCAGGCTCCTACGAGCAGTACTTC.

The chain joins TRBV4-3 to TRBJ2-7; D possibly corresponds to TRBD1 (6 bases). The DNA end lines up better with TRBJ2-4; the J call may be wrong. There are 14 residues in the CDR3. Per the germline V gene, CDR1 is LGHNA and CDR2 is YSLEER. Here the CDR3 reads CASSQGVGGNIQYF. DNA of the CDR3: TGCGCCAGCAGCCAAGGCGTAGGGGGAAACATTCAGTACTTC.

This chain links TRBV5-5 with TRBJ2-5, with 9 bases lining up with TRBD2. Trimming took 4 bases from V and 6 from J; bases not matched to a gene: 7. Germline CDR1 SGHKS, CDR2 YYEKEE (reference sequence). The CDR3 has 14 residues. CDR3 sequence: CASSASGGRKTQYF. CDR3 bases: TGTGCCAGCAGCGCCAGCGGGGGGCGGAAGACCCAGTACTTC.

The chain recombines TRBV6-2 or TRBV6-3 with TRBJ2-1; tentatively, D is TRBD1 or TRBD2 (5 bases each). The last part of the DNA fits TRBJ2-7 better; the J call may be wrong. CDR3 length: 15 residues. In germline, CDR1 is MNHEY, CDR2 SVGEGT. CDR3 bases: TGTGCCAGCAGTTCCTGGGGGAGCTCCTACAATGAGCAGTACTTC. This codes for CASSSWGSSYNEQYF.

The chain links TRBV4-2 to TRBJ2-3, with 8 positions matching TRBD2. This CDR3 comprises 17 residues. CDR1 and CDR2 (germline): LGHNA, YNFKEQ. With V trimmed by 1 base and J by 2 bases, 8 bases remained unmatched. The CDR3 sequence: CASSQGVSGRATDTQYF. The CDR3 nucleotides read TGTGCCAGCAGCCAAGGGGTTTCCGGGAGGGCCACAGATACGCAGTATTTT.

On this clonotype itself: An end of the junction differs from the germline gene, which may be a read error. The V call is TRBV24-1, the J call TRBJ2-6; the D gene could be TRBD1 or TRBD2 (6 bases each). Germline V gene sequence: CDR1 KGHDR, CDR2 SFDVKD. CDR3 length equals 18 residues. The CDR3 protein is CATSVGGQGPPGANVPTF. The CDR3 nucleotides read TGTGCCACCAGTGTTGGGGGGCAGGGTCCCCCTGGGGCCAACGTCCCGACTTTC.

CDR3 sequence reads: CASSPHTLAATYNEQFF. For the CDR3, the DNA is TGTGCCAGCAGCCCCCACACTTTAGCGGCCACCTACAATGAGCAGTTCTTC. The chain employs TRBV9 and TRBJ2-1; perhaps TRBD2 as D (6 bases). V lost 4 bases, J lost 2 bases, and 19 bases lay in between. The CDR3 has 17 residues. Per the germline V gene, CDR1 is SGDLS and CDR2 is YYNGEE.

V and J are TRBV20-1 and TRBJ2-7; D perhaps matches TRBD1 (6 bases). The V gene's germline CDR1 is DFQATT and CDR2 SNEGSKA (reference sequence). V was shortened by 0 bases and J by 2 bases, with 17 bases between the two germline ends. This CDR3 is built from 16 residues. CDR3: CSARDNRGMGTYEQYF. CDR3 bases: TGCAGTGCTAGAGATAATAGGGGGATGGGAACCTACGAGCAGTACTTC.

The rearrangement links TRBV28 to TRBJ1-2, with D hard to call. Germline lookup yields CDR1 MDHEN and CDR2 SYDVKM. Trimming pared 7 bases from V and 8 bases from J, leaving 11 bases between. This CDR3 spans 11 amino acids. CDR3 DNA sequence: TGTGCCAGCACCGCGTTTGTGGGCTACACCTTC. Its translation is CASTAFVGYTF.